A selection of T cell receptor beta chains follows, all from one sample in a study of T cell responses to AZD1222 COVID-19 vaccine. Generated by immunoSEQ multiplex PCR, the TCRdb table keeps only in-frame clones and is missing some. The table has tens of thousands of clones, around 80% seen once. The sample was peripheral blood, taken on day 0 of MenACWY control vaccination. Receptors originate from an adult in good health. CDR3s include the opening cysteine and the closing phenylalanine or tryptophan. The D gene is left open where the match is weak. Expanded clones are given a class, and other clones once, few, many or no size at all.

v_gene	d_gene	abundance	j_gene	CDR3nt	CDR3aa
TRBV18	-	-	TRBJ1-5	TGTGCCAGCTCACCTGGACAGAATCAGCCCCAGCATTTT	CASSPGQNQPQHF
TRBV7-9	-	-	TRBJ1-2	TGTGCCAGCAGCTTAGCCCGGGCGGGGGCGGCTGGCTACACCTTC	CASSLARAGAAGYTF
TRBV9	TRBD1	-	TRBJ2-5	TGTGCCAGCAGCACCTCGACAGGGCCCCCAGAGACCCAGTACTTC	CASSTSTGPPETQYF
TRBV4-1	TRBD2	few	TRBJ2-2	TGCGCCAGCAGCCCCTGGACTAGCGGGAACACCGGGGAGCTGTTTTTT	CASSPWTSGNTGELFF
TRBV5-6	-	-	TRBJ1-5	TGTGCCAGCAGCTTGTTGGCTGGGACGGGAAATCAGCCCCAGCATTTT	CASSLLAGTGNQPQHF
TRBV5-1	-	-	TRBJ2-1	TGCGCCAGCAGTAACCCAAGGGGTCTCAATGAGCAGTTCTTC	CASSNPRGLNEQFF
TRBV18	TRBD1	-	TRBJ1-5	TGTGCCAGCTCACCTTCCGGGACAGGGAATCAGCCCCAGCATTTT	CASSPSGTGNQPQHF
TRBV10-1	-	-	TRBJ1-4	TGCGCCAGCAGTGAGTTGCCTACGGGCGAAAAACTGTTTTTT	CASSELPTGEKLFF
TRBV12-3/TRBV12-4	-	-	TRBJ2-3	TGTGCCAGCAGGGGGGACTTGGGGGATACGCAGTATTTT	CASRGDLGDTQYF
TRBV18	TRBD1	-	TRBJ1-5	TGTGCCAGCTCACCACCGGGACAGGGGAAAATCAATCAGCCCCAGCATTTT	CASSPPGQGKINQPQHF
TRBV28	-	once	TRBJ1-5	TGTGCCAGCAGCCTGGCCAACGCTAATCAGCCCCAGCATTTT	CASSLANANQPQHF
TRBV10-3	-	-	TRBJ2-7	TGTGCCATCAGCGCCTCTGCTATACTCTACGAGCAGTACTTC	CAISASAILYEQYF
TRBV7-9	-	-	TRBJ1-5	TGTGCCAGCAGCTTTGGGGCGCCGGGCAATCAGCCCCAGCATTTT	CASSFGAPGNQPQHF
TRBV9	TRBD2	-	TRBJ2-7	TGTGCCAGCAGCGGCAAGCGGGAACCCTACGAGCAGTACTTC	CASSGKREPYEQYF
TRBV28	-	-	TRBJ1-5	TGTGCCAGCAGTCCCTATGGGGAGGGTAGACAGCCCCAGCATTTT	CASSPYGEGRQPQHF
TRBV5-1	-	-	TRBJ1-4	TGCGCCTCTACGGGTGGAACTAATGAAAAACTGTTTTTT	CASTGGTNEKLFF
TRBV27	TRBD2	-	TRBJ2-1	TGTGCCACGAGACTAGCGGGGGGAAATGAGCAGTTCTTC	CATRLAGGNEQFF
TRBV28	TRBD2	once	TRBJ2-3	TGTGCCAGCAGTTTCCAGCCCGGACTAGCGGGAGACCGAACGCAGTATTTT	CASSFQPGLAGDRTQYF
TRBV7-8	TRBD1	few	TRBJ1-4	TGTGCCAGCAGCTTAGGCAGGGGGAACGAAAAACTGTTTTTT	CASSLGRGNEKLFF
TRBV5-6	-	-	TRBJ1-4	TGTGCCAGCAGCCCGGGGGGTACCGTTAATGAAAAACTGTTTTTT	CASSPGGTVNEKLFF
TRBV4-1	-	once	TRBJ1-1	TGCGCCAGCAGCCAGGGGGTATACACTGAAGCTTTCTTT	CASSQGVYTEAFF
TRBV18	-	-	TRBJ1-4	TGTGCCAGCTCACCCCTTGACAGGTCCCCAGGGGAAAAACTGTTTTTT	CASSPLDRSPGEKLFF
TRBV27	TRBD2	-	TRBJ2-7	TGTGCCAGCAGGCCCATAGCGGGAAGGACCTACGAGCAGTACTTC	CASRPIAGRTYEQYF
TRBV2	-	few	TRBJ1-6	TGTGCCAGCAAGGCGGACCTTTATAATTCACCCCTCCACTTT	CASKADLYNSPLHF
TRBV5-1	-	-	TRBJ2-2	TGCGCCAGCAGCTTGGTCCCTACAGGGACGGTAGCCACCGGGGAGCTGTTTTTT	CASSLVPTGTVATGELFF
TRBV28	TRBD2	once	TRBJ2-2	TGTGCCAGCAGCTCGGGAGGGGGACCCGGGGAGCTGTTTTTT	CASSSGGGPGELFF
TRBV15	TRBD1	-	TRBJ1-2	TGTGCCACCAGCAGAGGAGTGGGACAGGGATCTCGACCTGGCTACACCTTC	CATSRGVGQGSRPGYTF
TRBV7-7	TRBD1	few	TRBJ2-2	TGTGCCAGCAGCTCGGACAGGACTTTGACCGGGGAGCTGTTTTTT	CASSSDRTLTGELFF
TRBV6-2/TRBV6-3	-	once	TRBJ1-1	TGTGCCAGCAGTTACTCTTTTGGGACTGAAGCTTTCTTT	CASSYSFGTEAFF
TRBV5-1	-	-	TRBJ2-7	TGCGCCAGCAGCATACGACAGAGCTCCTACGAGCAGTACTTC	CASSIRQSSYEQYF
TRBV6-5	-	-	TRBJ1-6	TGTGCCAGCAGGCTCGAACAGCATTCACCCCTCCACTTT	CASRLEQHSPLHF
TRBV6-1	-	-	TRBJ1-5	TGTGCCAGCAGCGAAGGTTACGGGCCCCAGCATTTT	CASSEGYGPQHF
TRBV18	-	once	TRBJ2-1	TGTGCCAGCTCACCAAACATCGGAATCAATGAGCAGTTCTTC	CASSPNIGINEQFF
TRBV19	-	-	TRBJ2-1	TGTGCCAGTAGCCCGAGTCCGCATCGGGGCCGAGGGTCGTACAATGAGCAGTTCTTC	CASSPSPHRGRGSYNEQFF
TRBV12-5	TRBD2	-	TRBJ2-1	TGTGCTAGTGCCAAGGGACTAGCGGGAGGTAGGAATGAGCAGTTCTTC	CASAKGLAGGRNEQFF
TRBV12-3/TRBV12-4	-	-	TRBJ2-7	TGTGCCAGCAGTGCAGGGGTCTCCTACGAGCAGTACTTC	CASSAGVSYEQYF
TRBV27	-	-	TRBJ2-5	TGTGCCAGCAGCCCAGAACACCCTCAAGAGACCCAGTACTTC	CASSPEHPQETQYF
TRBV4-1	TRBD2	few	TRBJ2-2	TGCGCCAGCAGCCAAGCTAGCGGGAGGGCCGGCACCGGGGAGCTGTTTTTT	CASSQASGRAGTGELFF
TRBV5-5	-	few	TRBJ2-3	TGTGCCAGCAGCTTGGGTGGGAGCACAGATACGCAGTATTTT	CASSLGGSTDTQYF
TRBV10-3	-	once	TRBJ1-1	TGTGCCATCAGTCCCCAAACAGGAGTGAACACTGAAGCTTTCTTT	CAISPQTGVNTEAFF
TRBV5-1	TRBD1	-	TRBJ2-1	TGCGCCAGCAGCATAGGACAGGGTGGGGTCAATGAGCAGTTCTTC	CASSIGQGGVNEQFF